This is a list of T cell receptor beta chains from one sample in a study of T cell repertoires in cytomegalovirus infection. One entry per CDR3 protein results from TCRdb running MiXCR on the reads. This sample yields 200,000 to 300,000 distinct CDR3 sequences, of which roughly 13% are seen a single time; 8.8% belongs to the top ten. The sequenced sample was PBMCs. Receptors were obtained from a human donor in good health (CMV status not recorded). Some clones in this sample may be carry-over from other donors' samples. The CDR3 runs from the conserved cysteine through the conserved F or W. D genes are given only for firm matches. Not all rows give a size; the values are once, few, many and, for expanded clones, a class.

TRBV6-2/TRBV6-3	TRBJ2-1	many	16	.	CASSSKRREPHNEQFF	TGTGCCAGCAGTTCTAAAAGGAGGGAACCTCACAATGAGCAGTTCTTC
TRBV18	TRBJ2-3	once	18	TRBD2	CASSSLRTSGVTTDTQYF	TGTGCCAGCTCATCACTCCGGACTAGCGGGGTTACCACAGATACGCAGTATTTT
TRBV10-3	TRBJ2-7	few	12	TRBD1	CAIQGVTYEQYF	TGTGCCATCCAGGGGGTGACCTACGAGCAGTACTTC
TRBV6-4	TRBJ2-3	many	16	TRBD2	CASSDSSGGPTDTQYF	TGTGCCAGCAGTGACTCTAGCGGGGGACCCACAGATACGCAGTATTTT
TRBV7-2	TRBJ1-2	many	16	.	CASSLASTDRTYGYTF	TGTGCCAGCAGCTTAGCGTCGACAGACAGAACCTATGGCTACACCTTC
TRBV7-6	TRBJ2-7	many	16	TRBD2	CASSSRLAGGSYEQYF	TGTGCCAGCAGCTCCCGACTAGCGGGAGGATCCTACGAGCAGTACTTC
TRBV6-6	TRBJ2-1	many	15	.	CASTERKSSYNEQFF	TGTGCCAGCACCGAGAGGAAGAGCTCCTACAATGAGCAGTTCTTC
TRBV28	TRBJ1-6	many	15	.	CASSLEQTNNSPLHF	TGTGCCAGCAGTTTGGAACAGACAAATAATTCACCCCTCCACTTT
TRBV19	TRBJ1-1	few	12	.	CASSIQGTEAFF	TGTGCCAGTAGTATACAGGGGACTGAAGCTTTCTTT
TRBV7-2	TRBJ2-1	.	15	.	CASSLDSGSSYNEQF	TGTGCCAGCAGCTTAGATAGCGGTAGCTCCTACAATGAGCAGTTC
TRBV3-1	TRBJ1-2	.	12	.	CASKGGSYGYTF	TGTGCCAGCAAAGGAGGGAGCTATGGCTACACCTTC
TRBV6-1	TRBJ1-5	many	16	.	CASSKLTGGSNQPQHF	TGTGCCAGCAGTAAACTGACAGGAGGGAGCAATCAGCCCCAGCATTTT
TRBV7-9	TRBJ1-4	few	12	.	CASSPVAAELFF	TGTGCCAGCAGCCCGGTTGCAGCGGAACTGTTTTTT
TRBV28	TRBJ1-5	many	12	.	CASTLGVQPQHF	TGTGCCAGCACCTTGGGTGTTCAGCCCCAGCATTTT
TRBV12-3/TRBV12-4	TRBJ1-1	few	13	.	CASSPGQLMKAFF	TGTGCCAGCAGTCCCGGACAGCTGATGAAAGCTTTCTTT
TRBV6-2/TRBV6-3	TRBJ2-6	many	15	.	CASSYKGSGANVLTF	TGTGCCAGCAGTTATAAGGGGTCTGGGGCCAACGTCCTGACTTTC
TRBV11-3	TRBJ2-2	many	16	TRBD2	CASSLVLAGSTGELFF	TGTGCCAGCAGCTTAGTCCTAGCGGGAAGCACCGGGGAGCTGTTTTTT
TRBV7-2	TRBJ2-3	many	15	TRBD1	CASSLTGQGTDTQYF	TGTGCCAGCAGCTTAACTGGACAGGGCACAGATACGCAGTATTTT
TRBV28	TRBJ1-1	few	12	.	CATRTLGTEAFF	TGTGCCACCCGGACACTCGGCACTGAAGCTTTCTTT
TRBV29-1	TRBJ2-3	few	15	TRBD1	CSVEAPGQGLDTQYF	TGCAGCGTTGAAGCCCCGGGACAGGGATTGGATACGCAGTATTTT
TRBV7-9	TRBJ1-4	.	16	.	CASSLDSGTHNEKLFF	TGTGCCAGCAGCTTAGACTCCGGGACCCATAATGAAAAACTGTTTTTT
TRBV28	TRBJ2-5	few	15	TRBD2	CASRRGLAAQETQYF	TGTGCCAGCAGGAGGGGACTAGCGGCACAAGAGACCCAGTACTTC
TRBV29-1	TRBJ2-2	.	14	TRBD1	CSVDPQGSTGELFF	TGCAGCGTTGACCCACAGGGGAGCACCGGGGAGCTGTTTTTT
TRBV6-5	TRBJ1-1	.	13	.	CASSYSGTGEAFF	TGTGCCAGCAGTTACTCGGGGACGGGTGAAGCTTTCTTT
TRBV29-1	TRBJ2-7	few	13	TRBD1	CSAAPAGTGEQYF	TGCAGCGCCGCCCCGGCAGGGACAGGAGAGCAGTACTTC
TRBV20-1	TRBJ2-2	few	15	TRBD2	CSALRLAENTGELFF	TGCAGTGCTTTGAGACTAGCGGAGAACACCGGGGAGCTGTTTTTT
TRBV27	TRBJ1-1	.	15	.	CASSLGTGFGTEAFF	TGTGCCAGCAGTTTAGGGACGGGGTTCGGTACTGAAGCTTTCTTT
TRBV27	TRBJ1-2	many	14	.	CASSFGGTNYGYTF	TGTGCCAGCAGTTTCGGAGGGACTAACTATGGCTACACCTTC
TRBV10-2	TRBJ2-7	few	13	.	CASSFGGLGEQYF	TGCGCCAGCAGTTTCGGGGGCCTGGGCGAGCAGTACTTC
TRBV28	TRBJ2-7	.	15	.	CASSLRGAATYEQYF	TGTGCCAGCAGTCTTCGGGGCGCAGCCACCTACGAGCAGTACTTC
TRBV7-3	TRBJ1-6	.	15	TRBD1	CASSLTGQDYSPLHF	TGTGCCAGCAGTTTAACGGGACAGGATTATTCACCCCTCCACTTT
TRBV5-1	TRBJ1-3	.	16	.	CASSETTGSAGNTIYF	TGCGCCAGCAGCGAAACAACAGGGTCGGCTGGAAACACCATATATTTT
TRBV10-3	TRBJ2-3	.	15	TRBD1	CAISPGTGKTDTQYF	TGTGCCATATCACCCGGGACAGGGAAGACAGATACGCAGTATTTT
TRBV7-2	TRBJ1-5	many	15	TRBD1	CASSYWDSRNQPQHF	TGTGCCAGCAGCTATTGGGACAGCCGCAATCAGCCCCAGCATTTT
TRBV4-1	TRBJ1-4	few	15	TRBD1	CASSPADRQNEKLFF	TGTGCCAGCAGCCCAGCGGACAGGCAGAATGAAAAACTGTTTTTT
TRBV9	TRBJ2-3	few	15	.	CASSVEAWQADTQYF	TGTGCCAGCAGCGTAGAGGCGTGGCAGGCAGATACGCAGTATTTT
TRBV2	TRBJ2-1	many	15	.	CASTTSVEVGNEQFF	TGTGCCAGCACTACTTCAGTCGAAGTTGGGAATGAGCAGTTCTTC
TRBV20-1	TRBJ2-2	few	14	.	CSAKNTMNTGELFF	TGCAGTGCAAAAAACACAATGAACACCGGGGAGCTGTTTTTT
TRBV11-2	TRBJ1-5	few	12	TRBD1	CASQGGNQPQHF	TGTGCCAGCCAGGGGGGCAATCAGCCCCAGCATTTT
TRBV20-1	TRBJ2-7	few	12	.	CSARSIAHEQYF	TGCAGTGCTAGATCCATAGCCCACGAGCAGTACTTC
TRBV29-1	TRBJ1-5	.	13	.	CSVLPGLNQPQHF	TGCAGCGTTCTTCCGGGCCTTAACCAGCCCCAGCATTTT
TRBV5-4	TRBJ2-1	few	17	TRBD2	CASSLTRTSGSIDEQFF	TGTGCCAGCAGCTTGACCAGGACTAGCGGGAGTATAGATGAGCAGTTCTTC
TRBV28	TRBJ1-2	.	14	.	CASSWEWSAYGYTF	TGTGCCAGCAGTTGGGAATGGAGTGCCTATGGCTACACCTTC
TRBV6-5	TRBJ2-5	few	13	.	CASSQLQGKTQYF	TGTGCCAGCAGTCAACTGCAGGGGAAGACCCAGTACTTC
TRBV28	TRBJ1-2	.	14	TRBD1	CASREPGQNYGYTF	TGTGCCAGCAGGGAACCGGGACAGAACTATGGCTACACCTTC